This T cell receptor beta chain derives from a study of monozygotic twins with inflammatory bowel disease. The study, taken as a whole, reports: Immunosuppressive treatments differing between patients may have added repertoire variability. Compared with healthy co-twins, IBD patients showed reduced TCRbeta repertoire diversity by inverse Simpson.

About this clonotype itself: Its antigen is currently unknown.

TCR libraries were prepared from 3,000 to 3,500 ng total RNA each. TCRdb re-called the 5' RACE reads, yielding one record per CDR3 amino acid sequence without DNA. This sample lists over 150,000 distinct CDR3 sequences; its ten largest clones have 2% to 2.5%. The CDR3 is made up of 15 amino acids. From germline, CDR1 is DFQATT and CDR2 SNEGSKA (reference sequence). This chain connects TRBV20-1 to TRBJ2-7; no DNA is available, so the TRBD1 call from TCRdb remains unchecked. This TCR was sampled from a human donor with ulcerative colitis or Crohn's disease, or a healthy co-twin of an affected twin (not recorded which). Sequencing input: blood. The chain's CDR3 is CSASDRGRASNEQYF.